This TCR beta chain was observed in a study of blood T cells in healthy people across ages. Germline V gene lookup returns CDR1 SGHRS and CDR2 YFSETQ. V trimming: 5 bases; J trimming: 2 bases; junction bases outside the gene matches: 4. CDR3 length equals 16 residues. Combining a sample-barcoded 5' primer with a J-beta primer mix, a second PCR ran for roughly 6 to 12 cycles. From the 5' RACE reads, TCRdb called clonotypes with MiXCR, one entry per CDR3 protein. The sample includes roughly 680,000 distinct CDR3 sequences, around 50% of them seen just once. This clonotype was observed many times. The chain has TRBV5-1 and TRBJ2-1, with 13 positions matching TRBD2. The TCR sequence derives from a woman older than 75 in good health. Input material: blood. The CDR3 nucleotides read TGCGCCAGCAGGCCCACTAGCGGGAGGGCCTACAATGAGCAGTTCTTC. Translated, it gives CASRPTSGRAYNEQFF.